A single sample is the source of the 8 T cell receptor beta chains below, sequenced in a study of T cell changes during pregnancy in multiple sclerosis. The repertoire was sequenced with immunoSEQ multiplex PCR; TCRdb's copy has only in-frame clones and lacks some. The sample lists about 38,000 clones; around 90% were seen once. The sequencing used CD8+ T cells from peripheral blood mononuclear cells, collected in the third trimester of pregnancy. The receptors derive from a female donor with multiple sclerosis, enrolled in a pregnancy study.

DNA of the CDR3: TGCAGCGTCGCAGGGGATCCTAGGAGCTCCTACGAGCAGTACTTC. This encodes CSVAGDPRSSYEQYF. V gene TRBV29-1 combines with J gene TRBJ2-7; maybe TRBD1 (6 bases). The CDR3 covers 15 residues. The germline CDR1 and CDR2 sequences are SQVTM and ANQGSEA. With 6 bases removed from V and 0 bases from J, the gap between germline ends came to 18 bases.

The chain combines TRBV6-1 with TRBJ2-3; TRBD2 matches at 7 bases. CDR1 and CDR2 from the germline V gene are MNHNS and SASEGT. This CDR3 is built from 14 residues. The trim removed 4 bases at V and 5 bases at J, leaving 6 bases unmatched. CDR3 region: CASSGAGEVDTQYF. CDR3 coding DNA: TGTGCCAGCAGTGGGGCGGGGGAGGTAGATACGCAGTATTTT.

The chain recombines TRBV9 with TRBJ1-1, with D maybe TRBD1 (6 bases). The CDR3 extends over 15 amino acids. Germline lookup yields CDR1 SGDLS and CDR2 YYNGEE. Trimming left V 3 bases short and J 4 bases short, with 16 bases between. This CDR3 reads CASSAGGGFGTEAFF. In DNA, the CDR3 is TGTGCCAGCAGCGCTGGGGGGGGCTTTGGCACTGAAGCTTTCTTT.

This chain uses TRBV7-9 with TRBJ2-1; 12 bases align to TRBD2. J was trimmed by 6 bases and V by 0 bases; bases with no gene match: 6. The V gene's germline CDR1 is SEHNR and CDR2 FQNEAQ (reference sequence). This CDR3 contains 17 residues. Here the CDR3 DNA reads TGTGCCAGCAGCTTAGCTGCGGCTAGCGGGGGGGTCAATGAGCAGTTCTTC. It encodes CASSLAAASGGVNEQFF.

CDR3: CASSVGTVPDTEAFF. CDR3 in DNA: TGCGCCAGCAGTGTGGGGACAGTGCCGGACACTGAAGCTTTCTTT. V is TRBV10-1 and J is TRBJ1-1; 7 nucleotides line up with TRBD1. The CDR3 is 15 amino acids. The germline CDR1 and CDR2 sequences are WNHNN and SYGVQD (reference sequence). V was clipped by 4 bases and J by 3 bases; unmatched bases: 8.

The chain employs TRBV7-9 and TRBJ2-7; D may be TRBD1 (6 bases). CDR1 SEHNR and CDR2 FQNEAQ come from the germline V gene (reference sequence). V was shortened by 3 bases and J by 6 bases, with 15 bases between the two germline ends. This CDR3 comprises 14 residues. The CDR3 loop reads CASSLSTGPAEQYF. The CDR3 coding sequence is TGTGCCAGCAGCTTGAGTACAGGGCCAGCCGAGCAGTACTTC.

This clone was seen more than once but under ten times. The sample has other DNA sequences that encode this CDR3 too. The V call is TRBV28, the J call TRBJ2-5, with D perhaps matching TRBD2 (5 bases). V was cut by 3 bases and J by 2 bases, with 10 bases left in between. CDR3 length equals 14 residues. The germline V gene has CDR1 MDHEN and CDR2 SYDVKM. CDR3 loop: CASSFVGLQETQYF. Written as DNA, the CDR3 is TGTGCCAGCAGTTTCGTTGGACTGCAAGAGACCCAGTACTTC.

The rearrangement uses TRBV5-1 and TRBJ2-7, with TRBD2 matching 7 bases. With V trimmed by 4 bases and J by 1 base, 2 bases remained unmatched. Germline V gene lookup returns CDR1 SGHRS and CDR2 YFSETQ. The CDR3 totals 13 residues. In DNA form, the CDR3 reads TGCGCCAGCAGCCCTAGCGGATCCTACGAGCAGTACTTC. Its protein product is CASSPSGSYEQYF. Full variable domain (missing parts from reference TRBV5-1 and TRBJ2-7): KAGVTQTPRYLIKTRGQQVTLSCSPISGHRSVSWYQQTPGQGLQFLFEYFSETQRNKGNFPGRFSGRQFSNSRSEMNVSTLELGDSALYLCASSPSGSYEQYFGPGTRLTVT.